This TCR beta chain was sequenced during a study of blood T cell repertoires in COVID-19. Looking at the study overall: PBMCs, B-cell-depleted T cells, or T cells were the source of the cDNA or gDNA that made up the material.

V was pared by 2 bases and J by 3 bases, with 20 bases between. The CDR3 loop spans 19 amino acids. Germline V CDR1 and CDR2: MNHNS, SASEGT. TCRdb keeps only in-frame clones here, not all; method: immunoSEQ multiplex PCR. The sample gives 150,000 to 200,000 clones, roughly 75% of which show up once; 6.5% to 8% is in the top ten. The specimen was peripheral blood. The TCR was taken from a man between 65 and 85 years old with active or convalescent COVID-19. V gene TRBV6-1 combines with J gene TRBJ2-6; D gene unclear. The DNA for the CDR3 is TGTGCCAGCAGTGAAACCCTGACCCCTCAGGATAGTGGGGCCAACGTCCTGACTTTC. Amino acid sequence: CASSETLTPQDSGANVLTF.